This T cell receptor (beta chain) was retrieved from a study of T cell changes during pregnancy in multiple sclerosis. Assay used: immunoSEQ multiplex PCR; TCRdb lists only in-frame clones, some missing. In the table there are 70,000 or so clones, over 90% of which are singletons. Germline V gene sequence: CDR1 SGHRS, CDR2 YFSETQ. The CDR3 consists of 14 residues. Trimming took 0 bases from V and 6 from J, leaving 12 bases between them. This TCR derives from a female donor with multiple sclerosis, enrolled in a pregnancy study. The chain uses TRBV5-1 and TRBJ1-2; D unclear. The material was CD4+ T cells from peripheral blood mononuclear cells, obtained after pregnancy. In nucleotides, the CDR3 is TGCGCCAGCAGCTTGGAGCCGGGTTTGGATGGCTACACCTTC. Protein product: CASSLEPGLDGYTF.